The present T cell receptor (beta chain) was sequenced within a study of shared clonotypes between healthy human individuals. The overall study: Donors had three CD4 naive, three CD4 memory, two CD8 naive and one CD8 memory plate apiece. Study findings and constraints: Blood alone was sampled, and tissue repertoires likely differ. Non-shared clonotypes displayed generation probabilities falling below those of clonotypes present in all four donors.

In the naive CD8 group, cells lacked CD45RO and were positively selected for CCR7, so terminally differentiated effector memory CD45RA+ cells were left out. Assay used: immunoSEQ multiplex PCR; TCRdb lists only in-frame clones, some missing. The sample has under 700,000 clones; about 95% are singletons. About this clone itself: Antigen specificity is unknown.

This CDR3 comprises 17 residues. Germline assignment: CDR1 LGHNA and CDR2 YNFKEQ. The trim removed 0 bases at V and 5 bases at J, leaving 10 bases unmatched. Specimen: naive CD8+ T cells sorted from blood. This TCR derives from a woman aged 30 to 39 in good health. This sequence joins TRBV4-2 and TRBJ2-7; 10 nucleotides agree with TRBD2. The CDR3 DNA follows: TGTGCCAGCAGCCAAGAATATATGGGACTAGCGATCGACGAGCAGTACTTC. Protein: CASSQEYMGLAIDEQYF.